This T cell receptor (beta chain) was sequenced in a study of brain T cells in children with intractable seizures. The CDR3 covers 16 residues. Germline CDR1 reads GTSNPN; CDR2 reads SVGIG (reference sequence). V shed 7 bases and J 2 bases; nucleotides not matched to a gene: 14. Profiled with immunoSEQ multiplex PCR; TCRdb holds only in-frame clones, not every one. The table shows about 320,000 clones, with about 94% occurring only once. Study-level findings and limits: Only CDR3 sequence similarity suggested viral specificity, without known HCMV serostatus. Absence of clones before surgery may stem from lower sequencing depth.

Time point indicated: blood from clinic visit 5 months post-surgery; TSC patient then seizure free. The sequenced cases were selected for having the highest brain T cell transcript signatures. Patients received at least one anti-epileptic drug before surgery. This clone was seen only once. Antigen unknown. The sequenced sample was peripheral blood, obtained approximately 5 months after surgery. The source of this sequence is a boy under two years old with tuberous sclerosis and intractable seizures. This rearrangement joins TRBV30 to TRBJ2-7; 10 positions match TRBD2. CDR3 sequence (DNA): TGTGCCTCTTCTCCGGGACTAGCGAGATCTACCTACGAGCAGTACTTC. Its translation is CASSPGLARSTYEQYF.